This T cell receptor (beta chain) appears in the sequencing data of a study of cytomegalovirus exposure and HLA in healthy donors. As for the study in general: In an earlier analysis, almost 120 million unique TCR beta sequences were found from some 200 million T cells. An early data release held 75 million to 100 million unique TCRs from HLA-typed donors.

Study-level points and caveats: Researchers counted around 180 TCR beta chains as cytomegalovirus-associated.

The primer mix had 60 Vbeta and 13 Jbeta primers. Produced via immunoSEQ multiplex PCR; TCRdb's table is partial and in-frame only. Its listing shows 200,000 or so clones. CDR1 is SGDLS and CDR2 is YYNGEE in the germline V gene. The CDR3 covers 12 residues. Concerning this clone itself: The target antigen is unknown. One end of the junction varies from germline; a read error may be responsible. Other DNA sequences in this sample translate to the same CDR3.

The receptor comes from a boy aged 10-17 years in good health and CMV-seronegative. Specimen: PBMCs. The chain couples TRBV9 to TRBJ2-2; possible D gene TRBD2, 5 bases. CDR3 nucleotides: TGTGCCAGCAGCGTATATTCCGGGGAACTGTTTTTT. Protein product: CASSVYSGELFF.